This entry lists 3 T cell receptor beta chains sequenced from one sample in a study of T cells in Graves' hyperthyroidism and ophthalmopathy. The source material, RNA transcripts, was used to amplify TCR beta CDR3 regions. An initial round of RT-PCR targeting the TCR CDR3 relied on the HTBI primer set. TCRdb reprocessed the multiplex PCR reads via MiXCR and lists one record per CDR3 protein. The data contain about 480,000 distinct CDR3 sequences, approximately 15% of them seen just once; the ten biggest clones take up over 15%. Input material: blood. These receptors were collected from a woman aged 18 to 35 with Graves' hyperthyroidism.

This clonotype has a count of ten or more. The chain uses TRBV18 and TRBJ2-7, with 9 bases fitting TRBD2. The CDR3 contains 14 residues. Germline lookup yields CDR1 KGHSH and CDR2 LQKENI. Germline trimming cut 3 bases from V and 3 bases from J; bases unmatched to any gene: 3. DNA for the CDR3: TGTGCCAGCTCACCTAGCGGGGGAGACTACGAGCAGTACTTC. It encodes CASSPSGGDYEQYF.

The chain has TRBV2 and TRBJ2-5, with 12 bases lining up with TRBD2. Per germline, CDR1 SNHLY and CDR2 FYNNEI. The CDR3 totals 16 residues. The ends lost 1 base at V and 4 bases at J; junction bases unmatched: 4. The CDR3 coding sequence is TGTGCCAGCAGTGAAGGACTAGCGGGAGTCGTAGAGACCCAGTACTTC. It translates to CASSEGLAGVVETQYF.

The chain uses TRBV18 and TRBJ2-7; 12 bases agree with TRBD2. The CDR3 runs 16 residues. CDR1 and CDR2 (germline): KGHSH, LQKENI. Trimming at V came to 0 bases and at J to 3 bases, leaving 3 bases not matched to a gene. The CDR3 is CASSPPRLAGDYEQYF. DNA for the CDR3: TGTGCCAGCTCACCACCAAGACTAGCGGGAGACTACGAGCAGTACTTC. The full variable domain, in which reference TRBV18 and TRBJ2-7 provide the parts outside the CDR3, is NAGVMQNPRHLVRRRGQEARLRCSPMKGHSHVYWYRQLPEEGLKFMVYLQKENIIDESGMPKERFSAEFPKEGPSILRIQQVVRGDSAAYFCASSPPRLAGDYEQYFGPGTRLTVT.